These T cell receptor beta chains were read from a single sample in a study of T-cell memory formation after mild COVID-19. TCRdb itself ran the 5' RACE reads through MiXCR, one entry per CDR3 protein. This table holds approximately 410,000 distinct CDR3 sequences, less than 25% found once. Source material: PBMCs or a T cell subset sorted from them (not recorded which). The receptors were sampled from an adult woman who had mild COVID-19 (a few samples of this study predate the infection). Cell type and time point are not known. The CDR3 runs from the conserved cysteine through the conserved F or W. The D gene is left open where the match is weak. Clone sizes are given selectively: once, few, many, or a class where the clone is expanded.

TRBJ2-7,TRBV7-6,TRBD2,.,CASSRGRSSYEQYF,TGTGCCAGCAGCCGCGGGAGGAGCTCCTACGAGCAGTACTTC
TRBJ2-5,TRBV9,.,.,CASSVGLARGQETQYF,TGTGCCAGCAGCGTAGGGCTAGCGCGAGGACAAGAGACCCAGTACTTC
TRBJ1-1,TRBV7-9,.,.,CASSAQGSKPAFF,TGTGCCAGCAGCGCCCAGGGATCAAAACCAGCTTTCTTT
TRBJ2-1,TRBV25-1,TRBD1,.,CASSEDLGQVKGNEQFF,TGTGCCAGCAGTGAAGACCTCGGACAGGTGAAGGGTAATGAGCAGTTCTTC
TRBJ2-7,TRBV7-9,.,.,CASSFPVIDEQYF,TGTGCCAGCAGCTTCCCGGTCATCGACGAGCAGTACTTC
TRBJ1-4,TRBV20-1,.,.,CSASNEKLFF,TGCAGTGCTTCAAATGAAAAACTGTTTTTT
TRBJ1-3,TRBV2,.,.,CASQTREPGNTIYF,TGTGCCAGCCAAACCCGGGAGCCTGGAAACACCATATATTTT
TRBJ2-3,TRBV4-3,TRBD2,.,CASSRYRGGLAPTADTQYF,TGCGCCAGCAGCCGCTACAGAGGGGGACTAGCCCCCACCGCAGATACGCAGTATTTT
TRBJ1-3,TRBV11-2,.,.,CASSPRRSGASGNTIYF,TGTGCCAGCAGCCCACGACGGAGCGGAGCCTCTGGAAACACCATATATTTT
TRBJ2-3,TRBV11-1,.,few,CASSLTIGDTQYF,TGTGCCAGCAGCTTGACGATAGGGGATACGCAGTATTTT
TRBJ2-7,TRBV9,TRBD1,few,CASSFRTGAEQYF,TGTGCCAGCAGCTTCCGGACAGGGGCCGAGCAGTACTTC
TRBJ1-1,TRBV5-1,TRBD1,.,CASSFGQGPMNTEAFF,TGCGCCAGCAGCTTCGGACAGGGACCCATGAACACTGAAGCTTTCTTT
TRBJ2-5,TRBV29-1,.,few,CSVEEGSGIAETQYF,TGCAGCGTTGAAGAAGGGTCAGGGATAGCGGAGACCCAGTACTTC
TRBJ1-3,TRBV12-3/TRBV12-4,.,.,CASSLSLRGSGNTIYF,TGTGCCAGCAGCTTGTCCCTTCGAGGCTCTGGAAACACCATATATTTT
TRBJ2-2,TRBV11-3,.,few,CASSLDGEDGELFF,TGTGCCAGCAGCTTAGATGGTGAGGACGGGGAGCTGTTTTTT
TRBJ1-1,TRBV25-1,TRBD1,.,CASSPGTGLTSEAFF,TGTGCCAGCAGCCCCGGGACAGGACTAACCTCCGAAGCTTTCTTT
TRBJ2-2,TRBV7-9,.,.,CASSLSIGELFF,TGTGCCAGCAGCTTATCGATCGGGGAGCTGTTTTTT
TRBJ2-3,TRBV7-6,TRBD1,many,CASSLIVGTGVPRPTDTQYF,TGTGCCAGCAGCTTAATTGTCGGGACAGGGGTCCCTCGCCCTACAGATACGCAGTATTTT
TRBJ1-1,TRBV29-1,.,.,CSVEAQASTEAFF,TGCAGCGTTGAGGCACAAGCGAGCACTGAAGCTTTCTTT
TRBJ2-5,TRBV7-6,.,few,CASSLRAVYQETQYF,TGTGCCAGCAGCCTGAGGGCCGTGTACCAAGAGACCCAGTACTTC
TRBJ2-3,TRBV10-3,.,.,CAISERAIADTQYF,TGTGCCATCAGTGAGAGGGCTATCGCAGATACGCAGTATTTT
TRBJ2-3,TRBV20-1,.,many,CSATILSTDTQYF,TGCAGTGCTACGATACTGAGCACAGATACGCAGTATTTT
TRBJ2-5,TRBV7-6,.,.,CASSLALSLAISVETQYF,TGTGCCAGCAGCTTAGCGCTTTCGTTGGCTATTTCTGTAGAGACCCAGTACTTC
TRBJ1-2,TRBV20-1,.,few,CSASRQAYGYTF,TGCAGTGCTAGCAGACAGGCCTATGGCTACACCTTC
TRBJ2-7,TRBV25-1,TRBD2,few,CASSGFSGPSSYEQYF,TGTGCCAGCAGTGGATTTAGCGGGCCGAGCTCCTACGAGCAGTACTTC
TRBJ2-1,TRBV3-1,TRBD2,.,CASSHRAGASYNEQFF,TGTGCCAGCAGCCATAGAGCGGGGGCTTCCTACAATGAGCAGTTCTTC
TRBJ2-3,TRBV14,TRBD2,once,CASSQDWASGSTDTQYF,TGTGCCAGCAGCCAAGATTGGGCTAGCGGGAGCACAGATACGCAGTATTTT
TRBJ1-5,TRBV5-6,.,.,CASSLRGASNQPQHF,TGTGCCAGCAGCTTGAGGGGGGCTAGCAATCAGCCCCAGCATTTT
TRBJ2-5,TRBV7-9,.,.,CASSPRRAEETQYF,TGTGCCAGCAGCCCGCGACGGGCGGAAGAGACCCAGTACTTC
TRBJ2-2,TRBV6-5,.,.,CASHPGTFNTGELFF,TGTGCCAGCCACCCTGGGACATTCAACACCGGGGAGCTGTTTTTT
TRBJ2-1,TRBV24-1,TRBD1,.,CATSEGQVGGEQFF,TGTGCCACCAGTGAGGGACAGGTTGGGGGTGAGCAGTTCTTC
TRBJ2-7,TRBV4-1,TRBD1,many,CASSPQPGQGSYEQYF,TGCGCCAGCAGCCCCCAACCGGGACAGGGTTCCTACGAGCAGTACTTC
TRBJ2-5,TRBV4-1,.,.,CASSQEGAAAAETQYF,TGCGCCAGCAGCCAAGAAGGGGCGGCGGCAGCAGAGACCCAGTACTTC
TRBJ2-7,TRBV5-1,TRBD1,few,CASSWGQGPSYEQYF,TGCGCCAGCAGCTGGGGACAGGGCCCTTCCTACGAGCAGTACTTC
TRBJ2-1,TRBV6-2/TRBV6-3,.,.,CASATNVGLTSSREQFF,TGTGCCAGTGCCACGAATGTAGGTTTGACTAGTTCCCGTGAGCAGTTCTTC
TRBJ2-3,TRBV9,TRBD2,few,CASSLGTSGGGSTDTQYF,TGTGCCAGCAGCTTAGGGACTAGCGGGGGCGGATCCACAGATACGCAGTATTTT
TRBJ1-5,TRBV16,.,few,CASSQSTTDQPQHF,TGTGCCAGCAGCCAATCAACGACGGATCAGCCCCAGCATTTT
TRBJ2-3,TRBV20-1,.,.,CSASHIGAQTDTQYF,TGCAGTGCTAGTCATATAGGGGCGCAGACAGATACGCAGTATTTT
TRBJ1-4,TRBV4-2,.,.,CASSQGRGEKLFF,TGTGCCAGCAGCCAGGGCAGGGGTGAAAAACTGTTTTTT
TRBJ1-2,TRBV29-1,TRBD1,.,CSVIGQGVTDYYGYTF,TGCAGCGTCATTGGACAGGGGGTTACCGACTATTATGGCTACACCTTC
TRBJ1-3,TRBV18,TRBD1,few,CASPPNNDRALLSGNTIYF,TGTGCCAGCCCCCCCAACAACGACAGGGCCCTTCTCTCTGGAAACACCATATATTTT
TRBJ2-6,TRBV12-3/TRBV12-4,TRBD1,few,CASSSTGQVSGANVLTF,TGTGCCAGCAGTTCCACTGGACAGGTCTCTGGGGCCAACGTCCTGACTTTC
TRBJ2-5,TRBV20-1,.,.,CSARVPETQYF,TGCAGTGCTAGAGTACCAGAGACCCAGTACTTC
TRBJ2-5,TRBV20-1,TRBD2,few,CSARPTSGRSETQYF,TGCAGTGCTAGACCGACTAGCGGGAGATCGGAGACCCAGTACTTC
TRBJ2-1,TRBV18,TRBD1,.,CASSPPGTGGNEQFF,TGTGCCAGCTCACCACCCGGGACAGGGGGCAATGAGCAGTTCTTC
TRBJ2-1,TRBV6-5,.,few,CASSSAGNEQFF,TGTGCCAGCAGCTCGGCTGGTAATGAGCAGTTCTTC
TRBJ1-1,TRBV6-2/TRBV6-3,.,few,CASSYSGTAHTEAFF,TGTGCCAGCAGTTACTCCGGGACCGCGCACACTGAAGCTTTCTTT
TRBJ2-4,TRBV5-1,TRBD1,few,CARSLGQEIAKNIQYF,TGCGCCAGAAGCTTGGGACAGGAGATAGCCAAAAACATTCAGTACTTC
TRBJ2-2,TRBV2,.,once,CASNPQGPTGELFF,TGTGCCAGTAACCCTCAAGGACCCACCGGGGAGCTGTTTTTT
TRBJ2-2,TRBV24-1,.,many,CAIMTAEGSGTGELFF,TGTGCCATCATGACGGCGGAGGGTTCGGGCACCGGGGAGCTGTTTTTT
TRBJ2-7,TRBV7-9,.,.,CASSIQLREQYF,TGTGCCAGCAGTATACAGCTTCGCGAGCAGTACTTC